A single sample is the source of the 10 T cell receptor beta chains below, sequenced in a study of T cell changes during pregnancy in multiple sclerosis. TCRdb's copy holds only in-frame clones and misses some; the assay was immunoSEQ multiplex PCR. The table has 55,000 to 70,000 clones, 85% to 95% seen once. This specimen consisted of CD8+ T cells from peripheral blood mononuclear cells, obtained in the third trimester of pregnancy. The receptors derive from a female donor in good health, enrolled as a control in a pregnancy study.

CDR3 loop: CASSLKGVFNQPQHF. The CDR3 bases are TGTGCCAGCAGTTTAAAAGGGGTCTTCAATCAGCCCCAGCATTTT. The V call is TRBV27, the J call TRBJ1-5, with D tentatively TRBD1 (5 bases). The CDR3 consists of 15 residues. From germline, CDR1 is MNHEY and CDR2 SMNVEV (reference sequence). The ends were cut back, 2 bases at V and 3 bases at J, with 11 bases in the middle.

The chain carries TRBV9 and TRBJ1-2; D possibly corresponds to TRBD1 (5 bases). The CDR3 contains 14 residues. V dropped 0 bases and J dropped 6 bases, with 12 bases sitting between them. Looked up from germline, CDR1 is SGDLS and CDR2 is YYNGEE. This CDR3 reads CASSVAAGTDGYTF. As DNA, the CDR3 is TGTGCCAGCAGCGTAGCTGCGGGGACCGATGGCTACACCTTC.

The chain couples TRBV27 to TRBJ1-5, with 9 bases lining up with TRBD1. The CDR3 covers 14 residues. V lost 5 bases and J lost 5; bases outside the gene matches: 4. Germline V lookup: CDR1 MNHEY, CDR2 SMNVEV (reference sequence). The CDR3, as DNA: TGTGCCAGCAGTCAATGGACAGGGGATCAGCCCCAGCATTTT. It yields the protein CASSQWTGDQPQHF.

V usage is TRBV5-1 and J usage is TRBJ2-5, with 8 bases identical to TRBD1. This CDR3 is 15 amino acids long. Trimming at V came to 4 bases and at J to 2 bases, leaving 7 bases not matched to a gene. CDR1 and CDR2 from the germline V gene are SGHRS and YFSETQ. The CDR3 bases are TGCGCCAGCAGCCAGGGACAGGACAATCAAGAGACCCAGTACTTC. This codes for CASSQGQDNQETQYF.

In its sample, this clone was seen once. This chain joins TRBV11-2 and TRBJ2-2; D not certain. V shed 0 bases and J shed 0 bases, with 11 bases lying between them. Germline CDR1 and CDR2: SGHAT and FQNNGV. CDR3 length: 17 amino acids. The CDR3 region has the DNA TGTGCCAGCAGCTTAGATCTGGGCATCGCGAACACCGGGGAGCTGTTTTTT. It codes for CASSLDLGIANTGELFF. The whole variable domain, filled in from reference TRBV11-2 and TRBJ2-2, reads EAGVAQSPRYKIIEKRQSVAFWCNPISGHATLYWYQQILGQGPKLLIQFQNNGVVDDSQLPKDRFSAERLKGVDSTLKIQPAKLEDSAVYLCASSLDLGIANTGELFFGEGSRLTVL.

V gene TRBV11-3 combines with J gene TRBJ2-1; D remains unclear. Germline V gives CDR1 SGHNT, CDR2 YENEEA. The CDR3 spans 14 residues. V was clipped by 6 bases and J by 3 bases, with 12 bases between them. The CDR3 spells CASRKSPGYNEQFF. CDR3 DNA sequence: TGTGCCAGCAGAAAAAGCCCAGGCTACAATGAGCAGTTCTTC.

Concerning this clone itself: The identical CDR3 is also encoded by other nucleotide sequences in the sample. The chain uses TRBV9 and TRBJ1-1, with 11 bases fitting TRBD1. The V and J ends lost 0 bases and 4 bases, in that order; junction bases with no gene match: 2. This CDR3 is 15 amino acids long. Germline V gives CDR1 SGDLS, CDR2 YYNGEE. DNA for the CDR3: TGTGCCAGCAGCGTAGATGGGACAGGGGGCACTGAAGCTTTCTTT. This encodes CASSVDGTGGTEAFF.

The chain uses TRBV5-1 and TRBJ1-1; 9 positions match TRBD1. V was clipped by 3 bases and J by 8 bases; unmatched bases: 11. CDR1 and CDR2 from the germline V gene are SGHRS and YFSETQ. This CDR3 region has 15 residues. The CDR3 reads CASSYNPGQGTEAFF. DNA of the CDR3: TGCGCCAGCAGCTACAACCCGGGACAGGGTACCGAAGCTTTCTTT.

This clone occurred once. This rearrangement joins TRBV30 to TRBJ1-2; D remains ambiguous. There are 10 residues in the CDR3. The germline V gene encodes CDR1 GTSNPN and CDR2 SVGIG (reference sequence). Trimming took 2 bases from V and 8 from J, leaving 6 bases between them. The CDR3 reads CAWSPPGYTF. In DNA form, the CDR3 reads TGTGCCTGGAGTCCTCCCGGCTACACCTTC. Variable domain in full (rest from reference TRBV30 and TRBJ1-2): SQTIHQWPATLVQPVGSPLSLECTVEGTSNPNLYWYRQAAGRGLQLLFYSVGIGQISSEVPQNLSASRPQDRQFILSSKKLLLSDSGFYLCAWSPPGYTFGSGTRLTVV.

This sequence joins TRBV27 and TRBJ1-1, with D possibly being TRBD1 (5 bases). This CDR3 is 15 amino acids long. Germline CDR1 reads MNHEY; CDR2 reads SMNVEV (reference sequence). V lost 5 bases and J 7 bases, leaving 20 bases between the germline ends. This CDR3 reads CASSRRDNGGFEAFF. The CDR3 bases are TGTGCCAGCAGTCGTCGCGACAACGGGGGATTTGAAGCTTTCTTT.